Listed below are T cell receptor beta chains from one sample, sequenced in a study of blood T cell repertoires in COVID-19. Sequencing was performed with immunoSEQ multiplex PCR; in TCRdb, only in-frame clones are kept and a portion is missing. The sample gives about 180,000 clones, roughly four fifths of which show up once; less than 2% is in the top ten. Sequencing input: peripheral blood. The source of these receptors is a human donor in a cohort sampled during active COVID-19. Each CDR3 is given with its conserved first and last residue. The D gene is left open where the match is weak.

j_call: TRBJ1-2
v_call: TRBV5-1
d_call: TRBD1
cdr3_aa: CASSLNSGTGYHGYTF

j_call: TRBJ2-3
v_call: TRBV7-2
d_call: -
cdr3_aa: CASSLPIGSSPLYF

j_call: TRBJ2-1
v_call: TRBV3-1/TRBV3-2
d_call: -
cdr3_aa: CASSLEGGGEFF

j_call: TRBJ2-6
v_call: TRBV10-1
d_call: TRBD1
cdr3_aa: CASPGDRPSSGANVLTF

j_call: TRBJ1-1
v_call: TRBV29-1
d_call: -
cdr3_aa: CSVEDSNTEAFF

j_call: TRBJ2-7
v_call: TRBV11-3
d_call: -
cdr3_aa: CASSSSGESEQYF

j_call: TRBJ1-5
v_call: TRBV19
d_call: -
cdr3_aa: CASSILRQPQHF

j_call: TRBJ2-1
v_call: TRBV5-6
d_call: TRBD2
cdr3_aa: CASSLGLAGGRYNEQFF

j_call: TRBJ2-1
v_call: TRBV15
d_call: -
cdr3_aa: CATGLVRSNNEQFF

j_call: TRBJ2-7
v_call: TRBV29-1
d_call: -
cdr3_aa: CSVRERYEQYF

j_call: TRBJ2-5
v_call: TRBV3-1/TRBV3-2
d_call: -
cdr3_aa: CASSNTAPETQYF

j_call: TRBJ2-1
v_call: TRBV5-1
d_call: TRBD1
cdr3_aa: CASSNGQGANNEQFF

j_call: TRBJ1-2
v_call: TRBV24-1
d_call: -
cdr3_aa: CATSDFTESAGYTF

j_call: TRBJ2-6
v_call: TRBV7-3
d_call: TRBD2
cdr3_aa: CASSLGLSSGANVLTF

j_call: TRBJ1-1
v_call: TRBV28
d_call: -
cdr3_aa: CASSDTEAFF

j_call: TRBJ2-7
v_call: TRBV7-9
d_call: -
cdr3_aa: CASSLETGFHYEQYF

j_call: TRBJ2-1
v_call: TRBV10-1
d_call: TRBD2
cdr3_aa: CASSGTSGSPGFSKDEQFF

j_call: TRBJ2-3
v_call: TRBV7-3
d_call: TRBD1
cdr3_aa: CASSPTPDRADTQYF

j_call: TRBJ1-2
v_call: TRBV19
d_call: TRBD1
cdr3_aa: CASSPNPDREGGYTF

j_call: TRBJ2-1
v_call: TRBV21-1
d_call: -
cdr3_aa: CASSYPRSSYNEQFF

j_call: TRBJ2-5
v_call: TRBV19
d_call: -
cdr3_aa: CASRAKGPQETQYF

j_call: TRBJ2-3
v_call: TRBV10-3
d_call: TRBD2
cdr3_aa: CAISEKASGGYTDTQYF

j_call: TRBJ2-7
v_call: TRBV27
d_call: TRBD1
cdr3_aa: CASSYRGSYEQYF

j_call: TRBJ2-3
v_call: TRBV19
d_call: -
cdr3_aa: CASSIGPGSAGTDTQYF

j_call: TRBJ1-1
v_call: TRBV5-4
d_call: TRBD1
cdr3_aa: CASSLEGAREAFF

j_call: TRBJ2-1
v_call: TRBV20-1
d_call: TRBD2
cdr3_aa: CSASYLAGGRSQFF

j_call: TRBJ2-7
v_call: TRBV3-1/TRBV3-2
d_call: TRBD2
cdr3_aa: CASSQEAGGPYEQYF

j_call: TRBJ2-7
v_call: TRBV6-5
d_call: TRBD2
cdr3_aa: CASSLAGVVNEQYF

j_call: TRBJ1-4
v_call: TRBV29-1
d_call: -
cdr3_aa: CSVEGRATNEKLFF

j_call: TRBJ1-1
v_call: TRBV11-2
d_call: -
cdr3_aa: CASSLEGRNEAFF

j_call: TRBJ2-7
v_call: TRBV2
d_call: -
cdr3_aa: CASRADRSSYEQYF

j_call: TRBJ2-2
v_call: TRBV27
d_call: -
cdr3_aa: CASSLLPPSVVSGELFF

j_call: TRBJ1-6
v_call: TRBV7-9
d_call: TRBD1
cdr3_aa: CASKGQAGYNSPLHF

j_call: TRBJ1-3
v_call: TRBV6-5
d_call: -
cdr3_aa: CASRFGQGNTIYF

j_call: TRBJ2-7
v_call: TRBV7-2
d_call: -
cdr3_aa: CASAIAGSYEQYF

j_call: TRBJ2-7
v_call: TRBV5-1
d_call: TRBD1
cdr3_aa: CASNFQPPGQGAQQYF

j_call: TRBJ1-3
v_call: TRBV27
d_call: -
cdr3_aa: CASSLNGGSSGNTIYF

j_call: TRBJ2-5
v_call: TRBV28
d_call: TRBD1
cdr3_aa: CASRGGTGFLTQETQYF

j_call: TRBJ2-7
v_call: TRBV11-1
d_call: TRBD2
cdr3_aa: CASSLAGAYEQYF

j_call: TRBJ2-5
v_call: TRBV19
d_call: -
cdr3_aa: CASSIGRGVETQYF